Below, 18 T cell receptor beta chains from the same sample are listed, as sequenced in a study of identical twins. TCRdb re-called the 5' RACE reads through MiXCR, storing one row per CDR3 protein. The data show hundreds of thousands of distinct CDR3 sequences, about 12% seen once. The data also belong to a second study, concerning yellow fever vaccine responses in identical twins.

Sequencing input: CD8+ T cells sorted from blood. The origin of the receptors is a woman aged 18-29 years in good health.

The gene calls are TRBV2 and TRBJ2-7; 7 nucleotides agree with TRBD2. CDR1 and CDR2 (germline): SNHLY, FYNNEI. This CDR3 has 12 amino acids. After removal of 8 bases from V and 4 bases from J, the junction contained 5 bases not matched to a gene. The CDR3 coding sequence is TGTGCCAGCGGGGACTACTCATACGAGCAGTACTTC. Its protein is CASGDYSYEQYF.

The chain links TRBV10-3 to TRBJ1-1; weak D call: TRBD1 (5 bases). The germline V and J ends were trimmed by 8 bases and 2 bases, with 12 bases remaining between them. The CDR3 contains 13 residues. Germline V lookup: CDR1 ENHRY, CDR2 SYGVKD. CDR3 nucleotides: TGTGCCATCGACGAGGGGCTTAACACTGAAGCTTTCTTT. It specifies CAIDEGLNTEAFF.

The table lists this clonotype with a few counts. This chain links TRBV24-1 with TRBJ2-2; 8 bases match TRBD1. Looked up from germline, CDR1 is KGHDR and CDR2 is SFDVKD. Germline trimming cut 12 bases from V and 1 base from J; bases unmatched to any gene: 3. This CDR3 has 13 amino acids. The DNA for the CDR3 is TGTGCCGCGGGGACAGGGAACACCGGGGAGCTGTTTTTT. Protein sequence: CAAGTGNTGELFF.

The chain joins TRBV5-5 to TRBJ2-7, with 7 bases matching TRBD1. Unmatched junction bases numbered 4, after V lost 0 bases and J lost 4 bases. CDR1 and CDR2 from the germline V gene are SGHKS and YYEKEE (reference sequence). CDR3 length: 14 amino acids. CDR3 amino acids: CASSLAMGQYEQYV. Written as DNA, the CDR3 is TGTGCCAGCAGCTTGGCCATGGGACAGTACGAGCAGTACGTC.

The table lists this clonotype with many counts. The genes are TRBV12-3 or TRBV12-4 and TRBJ1-5; 7 bases agree with TRBD1. V shed 5 bases and J 2 bases; nucleotides not matched to a gene: 9. The CDR3 is made up of 16 amino acids. The CDR3 sequence is CASSPHKTGRNQPQHF. For the CDR3, the DNA is TGTGCCAGCAGTCCTCACAAGACAGGGCGCAATCAGCCCCAGCATTTT.

The gene calls are TRBV4-1 and TRBJ2-1; 13 nucleotides align to TRBD2. After removal of 0 bases from V and 1 base from J, the junction contained 21 bases not matched to a gene. The CDR3 loop spans 24 amino acids. CDR1 and CDR2 from the germline V gene are MGHRA and YSYEKL. This CDR3 is CASSQEGGSFRLAGGFRSYNEQFF. The CDR3, as DNA: TGCGCCAGCAGCCAAGAGGGTGGGTCGTTCAGACTAGCGGGAGGATTTAGGTCCTACAATGAGCAGTTCTTC.

V and J are TRBV15 and TRBJ2-7; either TRBD1 or TRBD2 may supply D (6 bases each). Germline loops: CDR1 LNHNV, CDR2 YYDKDF (reference sequence). The CDR3 covers 16 residues. Deletions cut 0 bases from V and 4 bases from J, with 16 bases between. DNA of the CDR3: TGTGCCACCAGCAGAGATAAGGGGGGAGCCTTTTACGAGCAGTACTTC. It encodes CATSRDKGGAFYEQYF.

This rearrangement joins TRBV6-1 to TRBJ2-7; D possibly corresponds to TRBD2 (6 bases). The CDR3 consists of 15 residues. CDR1 is MNHNS, CDR2 SASEGT, per germline. With 3 bases removed from V and 2 bases from J, the gap between germline ends came to 14 bases. In nucleotides, the CDR3 is TGTGCCAGCAGTGATTTGGACGGAGGGGCCTACGAGCAGTACGTC. Translation gives CASSDLDGGAYEQYV.

The J gene is TRBJ2-5, the V gene TRBV20-1; weak D call: TRBD1 (5 bases). The V and J ends lost 1 base and 1 base respectively, with 10 bases between them. Germline values: CDR1 DFQATT, CDR2 SNEGSKA (reference sequence). The CDR3 is 14 amino acids. The CDR3 here is CSARVGEPQETQYF. The CDR3 nucleotides are TGCAGTGCTAGAGTAGGGGAACCCCAAGAGACCCAGTACTTC.

V usage is TRBV7-6 and J usage is TRBJ1-2; 10 bases line up with TRBD1. V gave up 5 bases and J gave up 7 bases; unmatched junction bases: 7. This CDR3 is 14 amino acids long. Looked up from germline, CDR1 is SGHVS and CDR2 is FNYEAQ. The CDR3 DNA reads as TGTGCCAGCAGCGACGGGACAGGGGTTTTTGGCTACACCTTC. It translates to CASSDGTGVFGYTF.

This clonotype has ten or more counts. J is TRBJ2-3 and V is TRBV5-1; TRBD2 agrees at 7 bases. The CDR3 is 16 residues long. J was trimmed by 5 bases and V by 3 bases; bases with no gene match: 12. CDR1 and CDR2 (germline): SGHRS, YFSETQ. CDR3 residues: CASSSGGRASGDTQYF. The CDR3 nucleotides are TGCGCCAGCAGCTCCGGAGGTAGGGCTAGCGGAGATACGCAGTATTTT.

The chain combines TRBV9 with TRBJ1-1; 7 bases map to TRBD1. The CDR3 is 14 residues long. Germline CDR1 is SGDLS and CDR2 is YYNGEE. Trimming took 3 bases from V and 5 from J; bases not matched to a gene: 7. The CDR3 loop reads CASSDDRERTEAFF. DNA for the CDR3: TGTGCCAGCAGCGATGACAGGGAGAGAACTGAAGCTTTCTTT. The complete variable domain, with remaining parts taken from reference TRBV9 and TRBJ1-1, reads DSGVTQTPKHLITATGQRVTLRCSPRSGDLSVYWYQQSLDQGLQFLIQYYNGEERAKGNILERFSAQQFPDLHSELNLSSLELGDSALYFCASSDDRERTEAFFGQGTRLTVV.

This clonotype occurred a few times. The chain carries TRBV13 and TRBJ2-5, with 8 bases fitting TRBD2. The CDR3 runs to 15 residues. The germline CDR1 and CDR2 sequences are PRHDT and FYEKMQ (reference sequence). With V trimmed by 1 base and J by 2 bases, 3 bases remained unmatched. The CDR3 nucleotides are TGTGCCAGCAGCTTAGCGGGGGGGCTTCAAGAGACCCAGTACTTC. It yields the protein CASSLAGGLQETQYF.

The J gene is TRBJ1-1, the V gene TRBV4-1, with unresolved D. V was pared by 1 base and J by 1 base, with 7 bases between. CDR1 and CDR2 from the germline V gene are MGHRA and YSYEKL. This CDR3 region has 14 residues. CDR3 amino acids: CASSQGWQNTEAFF. For the CDR3, the DNA is TGCGCCAGCAGCCAAGGGTGGCAGAACACTGAAGCTTTCTTT.

The DNA of the CDR3 is TGCAGTGCTAGAGTGGAACGGCTCCGACTAGCGGCCTACAATGAGCAGTTCTTC. It translates to CSARVERLRLAAYNEQFF. The chain is built from TRBV20-1 and TRBJ2-1; 9 nucleotides line up with TRBD2. CDR1 is DFQATT and CDR2 is SNEGSKA in the germline V gene (reference sequence). Trimming removed 1 base from V and 2 bases from J; junction bases left unmatched: 12. The CDR3 is 18 residues long.

This clonotype turned up a few times. The gene calls are TRBV4-1 and TRBJ2-7, with 7 positions matching TRBD1. Unmatched junction bases numbered 5, after V lost 1 base and J lost 2 bases. The CDR3 covers 15 residues. CDR1 MGHRA and CDR2 YSYEKL come from the germline V gene. DNA of the CDR3: TGCGCCAGCAGCCAAGCACAGGGGTTCGCCTACGAGCAGTACGTC. Translation: CASSQAQGFAYEQYV.

This clonotype was recorded many times. This sequence joins TRBV10-3 and TRBJ2-7; possibly TRBD1 for D (6 bases). Trimming removed 9 bases at V and 0 bases at J, with 9 bases between. This CDR3 has 12 amino acids. The germline CDR1 and CDR2 sequences are ENHRY and SYGVKD. In nucleotides, the CDR3 is TGTGCCATAGCGGACAGCTCCTACGAGCAGTACTTC. This sequence encodes CAIADSSYEQYF.

The chain employs TRBV12-3 or TRBV12-4 and TRBJ2-2; 9 bases fit TRBD2. The CDR3 length is 16 residues. Germline trimming cut 8 bases from V and 5 bases from J; bases unmatched to any gene: 12. In nucleotides, the CDR3 is TGTGCCAGCTGGCGGGGCGGGGGGGCCGGGACCGGGGAGCTGTTTTTT. It yields the protein CASWRGGGAGTGELFF.